Presented here are 21 T cell receptor beta chains from one specimen sequenced in a study of T cells in Graves' hyperthyroidism and ophthalmopathy. Amplification of TCR beta CDR3 regions used RNA as the template. The HTBI primer set drove a first-round RT-PCR of the TCR CDR3. TCRdb re-called the multiplex PCR reads through MiXCR, storing one row per CDR3 protein. The sample includes some 490,000 distinct CDR3 sequences, 22% of them seen just once. Sequenced sample: blood. The receptors originated from a woman aged 70-85 years with Graves' ophthalmopathy.

This clonotype was seen many times. The V gene is TRBV20-1, the J gene TRBJ1-1; D perhaps matches TRBD1 (5 bases). The V end was cut by 2 bases, the J end by 1 base, with 11 bases between. Germline CDR1 reads DFQATT; CDR2 reads SNEGSKA (reference sequence). The CDR3 spans 14 residues. DNA for the CDR3: TGCAGTGCTAGACGAGCTGGGGCGAACACTGAAGCTTTCTTT. Residues: CSARRAGANTEAFF.

This clonotype was observed a handful of times. The genes are TRBV6-6 and TRBJ1-4, with D possibly being TRBD1 (5 bases). Germline CDR1 is MNHNY and CDR2 is SVGAGI (reference sequence). CDR3 length equals 14 residues. Trimming cost V 2 bases and J 6 bases, with 10 bases left between them. CDR3: CASSYRGGDEKLFF. As DNA, the CDR3 is TGTGCCAGCAGTTACCGTGGGGGTGATGAAAAACTGTTTTTT.

This rearrangement joins TRBV20-1 to TRBJ2-7; possible D gene TRBD2, 5 bases. The length of the CDR3 is 16 residues. V shed 1 base and J shed 2 bases, with 18 bases lying between them. Germline CDR1 DFQATT, CDR2 SNEGSKA (reference sequence). CDR3 protein: CSARGNGLQVPYEQYF. DNA of the CDR3: TGCAGTGCTAGAGGAAATGGACTCCAAGTTCCCTACGAGCAGTACTTC.

This clonotype was counted ten times or more. This chain joins TRBV3-1 and TRBJ2-1, with D unresolved. The V end lost 1 base, the J end lost 8 bases, and 9 bases lay between the germline ends. The CDR3 covers 13 residues. Germline V gene sequence: CDR1 LGHDT, CDR2 YNNKEL (reference sequence). The CDR3 DNA reads TGTGCCAGCAGCCAAGTGGCAGGCCATGAGCAGTTCTTC. As protein: CASSQVAGHEQFF.

The V gene is TRBV5-1, the J gene TRBJ1-1; weak D call: TRBD1 (5 bases). The V gene lost 1 base and the J gene lost 6 bases, with 16 bases spanning the gap. Germline loops: CDR1 SGHRS, CDR2 YFSETQ. The CDR3 consists of 15 residues. CDR3 sequence reads: CASSLRLAEGAEAFF. The CDR3 DNA is TGCGCCAGCAGCTTGAGGTTGGCAGAAGGGGCTGAAGCTTTCTTT.

There are a few counts of this clonotype. The CDR3 DNA is TGTGCCAGCAGTTTGGCCATCGGAAATTCACCCCTCCACTTT. This codes for CASSLAIGNSPLHF. The chain employs TRBV12-3 or TRBV12-4 and TRBJ1-6; D unclear. Trimming cost V 3 bases and J 7 bases, with 10 bases left between them. This CDR3 has 14 amino acids.

The J gene is TRBJ1-2, the V gene TRBV6-2 or TRBV6-3, with D possibly being TRBD1 (5 bases). Trimming removed 4 bases at V and 8 bases at J, with 8 bases between. Looked up from germline, CDR1 is MNHEY and CDR2 is SVGEGT. The CDR3 has 11 amino acids. CDR3 loop: CASSSGHGYTF. CDR3 nucleotides: TGTGCCAGCAGTTCAGGGCACGGCTACACCTTC.

V is TRBV4-2 and J is TRBJ2-5; D gene uncertain. Deletions cut 1 base from V and 0 bases from J, with 6 bases between. CDR3 size: 14 residues. Germline lookup yields CDR1 LGHNA and CDR2 YNFKEQ. This CDR3 reads CASSQGPNQETQYF. The CDR3 nucleotides are TGTGCCAGCAGCCAAGGACCGAACCAAGAGACCCAGTACTTC.

This clonotype was detected only a few times. V and J are TRBV5-1 and TRBJ2-5; 10 nucleotides align to TRBD2. Germline V gene sequence: CDR1 SGHRS, CDR2 YFSETQ. The CDR3 has 19 residues. The V and J ends lost 4 bases and 6 bases, in that order; junction bases with no gene match: 21. CDR3 nucleotides: TGCGCCAGCAGCCAAGATCATCACCTAGCGGGGGTGCCGGAACAGACCCAGTACTTC. As protein: CASSQDHHLAGVPEQTQYF.

To note about this clonotype: The junction does not match germline at one end; this may be a read error. V and J are TRBV25-1 and TRBJ1-1; 7 bases line up with TRBD1. The CDR3 sequence is 14 residues long. The V gene's germline CDR1 is MGHDK and CDR2 SYGVNS. The CDR3 DNA sequence: TGTGCCAGCAGGACGACAGGGATGAACGCTGAAGCTTTCTTT. Protein: CASRTTGMNAEAFF.

This clonotype was observed a handful of times. V usage is TRBV3-1 and J usage is TRBJ2-5, with 7 bases matching TRBD1. Germline trimming cut 2 bases from V and 2 bases from J; bases unmatched to any gene: 5. The CDR3 is 15 residues long. Germline CDR1 and CDR2: LGHDT and YNNKEL (reference sequence). The CDR3 nucleotides read TGTGCCAGCAGCCAACCTGGGACAGCTCAAGAGACCCAGTACTTC. Residues: CASSQPGTAQETQYF.

V usage is TRBV6-1 and J usage is TRBJ2-7; 9 bases fit TRBD2. CDR1 and CDR2 from the germline V gene are MNHNS and SASEGT. The V segment lost 7 bases and the J segment 6 bases; nucleotides outside the gene matches: 7. The CDR3 extends over 13 amino acids. The CDR3 region is CASIIAGAGEQYF. The DNA of the CDR3 is TGTGCCAGCATTATAGCGGGAGCGGGCGAGCAGTACTTC.

The chain recombines TRBV3-1 with TRBJ2-5; D might be TRBD1 or TRBD2, each matching 5 bases. Germline V CDR1 and CDR2: LGHDT, YNNKEL (reference sequence). This CDR3 is 17 amino acids long. Trimming took off 4 bases at V and 5 bases at J, with 23 bases between the two ends. The CDR3 region has the DNA TGTGCCAGCAGCCTAGAAACCGGGACCCTGGAGGTTGAGACCCAGTACTTC. It yields the protein CASSLETGTLEVETQYF.

This clonotype was recorded many times. The chain carries TRBV12-3 or TRBV12-4 and TRBJ2-7; the match to TRBD2 covers 8 bases. Trimming took 9 bases from V and 4 from J; bases not matched to a gene: 5. This CDR3 comprises 12 residues. The CDR3 region has the DNA TGTGCCAGTTGGGGACTAGGGTACGAGCAGTACTTC. It encodes CASWGLGYEQYF.

This chain connects TRBV7-9 to TRBJ2-1; 14 positions agree with TRBD2. With V trimmed by 1 base and J by 6 bases, 8 bases remained unmatched. The V gene's germline CDR1 is SEHNR and CDR2 FQNEAQ (reference sequence). The CDR3 sequence is 18 residues long. CDR3 in amino acids: CASSLGFGTSGRRNEQFF. CDR3 nucleotides: TGTGCCAGCAGCTTAGGTTTTGGGACTAGCGGGAGACGCAATGAGCAGTTCTTC. Full variable domain (outside the CDR3, taken from reference TRBV7-9 and TRBJ2-1): DTGVSQNPRHKITKRGQNVTFRCDPISEHNRLYWYRQTLGQGPEFLTYFQNEAQLEKSRLLSDRFSAERPKGSFSTLEIQRTEQGDSAMYLCASSLGFGTSGRRNEQFFGPGTRLTVL.

The chain couples TRBV4-1 to TRBJ1-5; no clear D. Trimming stripped 6 bases from V and 0 bases from J, with 9 bases between. CDR3 size: 14 residues. CDR1 MGHRA and CDR2 YSYEKL come from the germline V gene. CDR3 sequence: CASSAVYSNQPQHF. Written as DNA, the CDR3 is TGCGCCAGCAGTGCGGTTTATAGCAATCAGCCCCAGCATTTT.

The chain carries TRBV4-2 and TRBJ2-3; D is possibly TRBD2 (6 bases). The CDR3 is 14 residues long. V gave up 8 bases and J gave up 2 bases, with 14 bases separating them. Per germline, CDR1 LGHNA and CDR2 YNFKEQ. This chain's CDR3 is CASVRDSATDTQYF. The CDR3 nucleotides read TGTGCCAGCGTCCGGGACTCAGCCACAGATACGCAGTATTTT.

This clonotype was observed a handful of times. The rearrangement uses TRBV7-2 and TRBJ2-1; D might be TRBD2 (5 bases). V gave up 5 bases and J gave up 10 bases, with 12 bases separating them. The CDR3 has 12 residues. The germline V gene has CDR1 SGHTA and CDR2 FQGNSA. DNA for the CDR3: TGTGCCAGCAGCCGCCTAGCTCGGGAGCAGTTCTTC. This sequence encodes CASSRLAREQFF.

This clonotype has a count of ten or more. This sequence joins TRBV7-2 and TRBJ1-2; 7 nucleotides match TRBD1. V shed 1 base and J 0 bases; nucleotides not matched to a gene: 2. Germline V lookup: CDR1 SGHTA, CDR2 FQGNSA. The CDR3 consists of 15 residues. The CDR3 spells CASSLVGTANYGYTF. As DNA, the CDR3 is TGTGCCAGCAGCTTAGTAGGGACAGCTAACTATGGCTACACCTTC.

This clonotype was observed many times. The chain employs TRBV20-1 and TRBJ1-5, with 9 bases fitting TRBD1. Germline CDR1 and CDR2: DFQATT and SNEGSKA (reference sequence). The V gene end was trimmed by 5 bases and the J gene end by 4 bases; junction bases not matched to a gene: 6. The CDR3 covers 14 residues. In DNA, the CDR3 is TGCAGTGCTCAAGGGACAGGGCCAAATCAGCCCCAGCATTTT. Translated: CSAQGTGPNQPQHF.

The sample holds a few counts of this clonotype. The V call is TRBV10-3, the J call TRBJ2-7; perhaps TRBD2 as D (6 bases). Trimming took off 2 bases at V and 2 bases at J, with 10 bases between the two ends. CDR1 is ENHRY, CDR2 SYGVKD, per germline. This CDR3 region has 14 residues. This CDR3 is CAISEGGTPYEQYF. The CDR3, as DNA: TGTGCCATCAGTGAGGGAGGGACCCCCTACGAGCAGTACTTC.